This TCR beta chain was identified during a study of control samples from healthy donors and cancer patients. The CDR3 sequence is 19 residues long. The germline V and J ends were trimmed by 1 base and 2 bases, with 18 bases remaining between them. Germline lookup yields CDR1 SGHTA and CDR2 FQGNSA. The method was immunoSEQ multiplex PCR; TCRdb's version includes in-frame clones alone and lacks a portion of them. This table holds 150,000 to 200,000 clones, more than 80% found once. The chain is built from TRBV7-2 and TRBJ2-6; D could derive from TRBD1 or TRBD2 (5 bases each). Sequencing was performed on blood. This TCR came from a man aged 25 to 45 in good health. CDR3 nucleotide sequence: TGTGCCAGCAGCTTAGGGGGACGGCGGGTCTTAGCTGGGGCCAACGTCCTGACTTTC. It yields the protein CASSLGGRRVLAGANVLTF.